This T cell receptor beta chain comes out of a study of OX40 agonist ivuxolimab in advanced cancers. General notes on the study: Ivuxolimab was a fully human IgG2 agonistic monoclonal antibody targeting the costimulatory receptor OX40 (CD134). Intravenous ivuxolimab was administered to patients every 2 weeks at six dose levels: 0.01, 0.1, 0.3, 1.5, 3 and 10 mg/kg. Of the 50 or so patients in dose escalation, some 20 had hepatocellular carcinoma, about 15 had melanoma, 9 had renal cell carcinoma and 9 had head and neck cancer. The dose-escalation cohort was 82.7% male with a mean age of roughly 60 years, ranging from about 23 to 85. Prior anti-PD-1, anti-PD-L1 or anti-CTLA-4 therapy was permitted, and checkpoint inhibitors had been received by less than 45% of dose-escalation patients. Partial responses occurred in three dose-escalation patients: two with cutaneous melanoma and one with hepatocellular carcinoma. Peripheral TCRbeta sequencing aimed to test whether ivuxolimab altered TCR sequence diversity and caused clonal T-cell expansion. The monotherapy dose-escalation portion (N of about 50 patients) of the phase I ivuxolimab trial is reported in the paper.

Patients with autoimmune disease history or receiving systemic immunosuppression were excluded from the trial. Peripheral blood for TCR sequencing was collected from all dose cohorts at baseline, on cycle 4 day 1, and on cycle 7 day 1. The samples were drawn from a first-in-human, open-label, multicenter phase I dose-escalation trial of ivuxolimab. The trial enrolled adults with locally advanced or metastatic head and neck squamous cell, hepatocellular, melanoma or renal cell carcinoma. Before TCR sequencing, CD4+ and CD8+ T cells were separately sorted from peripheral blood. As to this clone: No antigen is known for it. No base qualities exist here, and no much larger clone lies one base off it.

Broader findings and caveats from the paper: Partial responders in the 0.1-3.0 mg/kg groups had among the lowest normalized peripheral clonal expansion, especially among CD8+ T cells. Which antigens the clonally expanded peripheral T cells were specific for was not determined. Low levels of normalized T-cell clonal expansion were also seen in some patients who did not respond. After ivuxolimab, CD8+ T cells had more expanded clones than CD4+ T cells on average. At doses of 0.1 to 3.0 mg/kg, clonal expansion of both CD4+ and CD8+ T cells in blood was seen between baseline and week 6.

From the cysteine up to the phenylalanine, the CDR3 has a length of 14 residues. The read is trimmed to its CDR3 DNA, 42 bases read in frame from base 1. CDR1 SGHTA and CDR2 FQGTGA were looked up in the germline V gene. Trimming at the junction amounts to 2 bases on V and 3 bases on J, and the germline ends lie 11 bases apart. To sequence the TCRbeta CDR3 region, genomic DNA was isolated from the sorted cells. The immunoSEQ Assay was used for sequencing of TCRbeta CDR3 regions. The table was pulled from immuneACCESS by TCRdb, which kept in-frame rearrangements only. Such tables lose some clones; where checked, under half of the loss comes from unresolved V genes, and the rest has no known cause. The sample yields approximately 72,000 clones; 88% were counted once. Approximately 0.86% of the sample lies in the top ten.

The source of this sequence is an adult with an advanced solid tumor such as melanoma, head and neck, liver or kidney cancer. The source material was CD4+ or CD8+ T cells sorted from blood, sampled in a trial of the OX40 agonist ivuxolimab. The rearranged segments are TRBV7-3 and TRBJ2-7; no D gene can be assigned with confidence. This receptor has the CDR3 CASSLASFGYEQYF. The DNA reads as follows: TGTGCCAGCAGCTTAGCGAGTTTTGGCTACGAGCAGTACTTC.